This TCR beta chain emerged from a study of T-cell reconstitution after alpha-beta-depleted transplantation in children. Study outcomes and limitations: Most T-cell counts and diversity one year after the transplant came from T cells that were newly produced. Where alpha-beta T cells came from about two months after transplant was reportedly several hundred expanded graft clones. Some patients owed their high day-60 TCRbeta diversity to surviving recipient T cells and thymic progenitors.

TCRbeta library construction was performed incorporating unique molecular identifiers. TCRdb reprocessed the PCR reads via MiXCR and lists one record per CDR3 protein. Among some 290,000 distinct CDR3 sequences, around 25% were seen once, and the ten largest hold about a tenth. With respect to this clonotype: Its antigen is unidentified.

Per the germline V gene, CDR1 is MNHNS and CDR2 is SASEGT. The V end was cut by 5 bases, the J end by 4 bases, with 8 bases between. CDR3 length: 12 amino acids. The receptor comes from a male patient aged 10 to 17 who had a stem cell transplant for acute lymphoblastic leukemia, so the T cells may come from the graft donor. The sequencing here drew on PBMCs, mostly from graft donor cells, taken 180 days after TCRalphabeta/CD19-depleted stem cell transplant. This chain links TRBV6-1 with TRBJ1-1; D unclear. CDR3: CASSSRSTEAFF. CDR3 in DNA: TGTGCCAGCAGTAGCAGGTCCACTGAAGCTTTCTTT.